This TCR beta chain was found in a study of OX40 agonist ivuxolimab in advanced cancers. Study-level background: Three patients showed partial responses: one hepatocellular carcinoma and two cutaneous melanoma cases. The study's findings and limits: The authors did not determine the antigen specificity of the expanded peripheral T cells. The study found that CD8+ T cells averaged more expanded clones than CD4+.

Measured with immunoSEQ multiplex PCR; TCRdb has only the in-frame clones, and not every one. There are around 86,000 clones in the sample; around four fifths occur only once, and roughly 2.5% lies in the top ten. Concerning this clone: Antigen unknown.

CDR1 and CDR2 from the germline V gene are SEHNR and FQNEAQ (reference sequence). V lost 10 bases, J lost 5 bases, and 13 bases stayed unmatched. This CDR3 contains 15 residues. The TCR sequence derives from an adult with an advanced solid tumor such as melanoma, head and neck, liver or kidney cancer. The input for sequencing was CD4+ or CD8+ T cells sorted from blood, taken in a trial of the OX40 agonist ivuxolimab. The rearrangement uses TRBV7-9 and TRBJ2-2; 7 bases are a match to TRBD1. CDR3 residues: CATKYRDSQTGELFF. The DNA for the CDR3 is TGTGCCACTAAATACCGGGACAGCCAAACCGGGGAGCTGTTTTTT.